This entry lists 24 T cell receptor beta chains sequenced from one sample in a study of blood T cell repertoires in COVID-19. TCRdb keeps only in-frame clones here, not all; method: immunoSEQ multiplex PCR. The sample consists of around 150,000 clones, almost 85% of them appearing once. What was sequenced was PBMCs or T cells enriched from blood (not recorded which). These receptors all stem from a man over 45 who had recovered from COVID-19.

This clone was seen more than once but under ten times. The CDR3 spells CASSQAPTSYAVWEQYF. In DNA form, the CDR3 reads TGTGCCAGCAGCCAAGCCCCGACTAGTTACGCGGTATGGGAGCAGTACTTC. This chain connects TRBV14 to TRBJ2-7, with a possible D match to TRBD2 (6 bases). The germline CDR1 and CDR2 sequences are SGHDN and FVKESK. The CDR3 runs to 17 residues. V dropped 1 base and J dropped 7 bases, with 23 bases sitting between them.

The chain links TRBV10-3 to TRBJ2-3; TRBD2 is a possible D gene (6 bases). The CDR3 loop spans 17 amino acids. Trimming took off 2 bases at V and 0 bases at J, with 15 bases between the two ends. The germline gives CDR1 ENHRY, CDR2 SYGVKD. The CDR3 DNA is TGTGCCATCAGTGAGATGGGGGAGGCAACTAGCACAGATACGCAGTATTTT. It encodes CAISEMGEATSTDTQYF.

The J gene is TRBJ1-2, the V gene TRBV27, with 7 positions matching TRBD1. With 2 bases clipped from V and 7 bases from J, the junction kept 4 bases outside the gene matches. The CDR3 covers 13 residues. Per germline, CDR1 MNHEY and CDR2 SMNVEV (reference sequence). CDR3 nucleotides: TGTGCCAGCAGTTTAGACAGGGTCGGTGGCTACACCTTC. This gives the protein CASSLDRVGGYTF.

The gene calls are TRBV6-5 and TRBJ2-3, with 8 nucleotides matching TRBD2. Unmatched junction bases numbered 6, after V lost 7 bases and J lost 3 bases. CDR1 is MNHEY and CDR2 is SVGAGI in the germline V gene. This CDR3 region has 14 residues. The CDR3 DNA follows: TGTGCCAGCAAGCCAGCGGGAGAGACAGATACGCAGTATTTT. The encoded protein is CASKPAGETDTQYF.

The chain recombines TRBV15 with TRBJ2-1; 11 nucleotides line up with TRBD2. Germline V gene lookup returns CDR1 LNHNV and CDR2 YYDKDF (reference sequence). The CDR3 has 20 residues. V lost 0 bases to trimming and J lost 1 base; unmatched junction nucleotides: 11. This chain's CDR3 is CATSRERVAGGPNSYNEQFF. The CDR3 region has the DNA TGTGCCACCAGCAGAGAGCGGGTAGCGGGGGGGCCCAATTCCTACAATGAGCAGTTCTTC.

The chain has TRBV5-1 and TRBJ1-6; TRBD1 agrees at 9 bases. V was clipped by 8 bases and J by 9 bases; unmatched bases: 15. The CDR3 is 16 amino acids. Germline CDR1 reads SGHRS; CDR2 reads YFSETQ. The CDR3 is CASRNRDRVVSSPLHF. As DNA, the CDR3 is TGCGCCAGTAGGAACCGGGACAGGGTAGTTTCTTCACCCCTCCACTTT.

The chain employs TRBV5-4 and TRBJ2-3; D remains ambiguous. CDR1 is SGHNT and CDR2 is YYREEE in the germline V gene (reference sequence). V dropped 3 bases and J dropped 0 bases, with 8 bases sitting between them. This CDR3 comprises 14 residues. The CDR3 region is CASSSYISTDTQYF. In DNA, the CDR3 is TGTGCCAGCAGCTCCTATATAAGCACAGATACGCAGTATTTT.

The rearrangement links TRBV5-1 to TRBJ2-7; D is possibly TRBD1 (5 bases). Germline V gene lookup returns CDR1 SGHRS and CDR2 YFSETQ. The CDR3 spans 14 residues. Trimming removed 3 bases from V and 3 bases from J, with 13 bases in between. The CDR3 spells CASSSTWGGYEQYF. CDR3 sequence (DNA): TGCGCCAGCAGCTCTACATGGGGCGGCTACGAGCAGTACTTC.

The gene calls are TRBV28 and TRBJ2-5, with D possibly matching TRBD1 (6 bases). Germline V gene lookup returns CDR1 MDHEN and CDR2 SYDVKM. This CDR3 has 16 residues. V was trimmed by 7 bases and J by 1 base, leaving 19 bases between them. The CDR3 sequence: CASKSWDTDSQETQYF. As DNA, the CDR3 is TGTGCCAGCAAGTCCTGGGACACGGACTCCCAAGAGACCCAGTACTTC.

J is TRBJ2-3 and V is TRBV6-1; the D is unclear. Between the trimmed V and J ends, which lost 2 bases and 0 bases, there was a span of 9 bases. The V gene's germline CDR1 is MNHNS and CDR2 SASEGT. The CDR3 consists of 15 residues. CDR3: CASSERGLSTDTQYF. The CDR3 DNA reads TGTGCCAGCAGTGAAAGAGGCCTAAGCACAGATACGCAGTATTTT.

The chain employs TRBV14 and TRBJ2-3, with 9 bases fitting TRBD1. The V gene's germline CDR1 is SGHDN and CDR2 FVKESK. The V and J ends lost 2 bases and 6 bases, in that order; junction bases with no gene match: 6. The length of the CDR3 is 15 residues. The CDR3 DNA reads TGTGCCAGCAGCCAAATGCTGGGACAGGGCGATACGCAGTATTTT. Translation gives CASSQMLGQGDTQYF.

This chain joins TRBV27 and TRBJ1-1, with D possibly matching TRBD1 (5 bases). The germline CDR1 and CDR2 sequences are MNHEY and SMNVEV (reference sequence). V was shortened by 4 bases and J by 1 base, with 10 bases between the two germline ends. The CDR3 sequence is 14 residues long. The CDR3, as DNA: TGTGCCAGCAGTTGGGAAGGGGAGAACACTGAAGCTTTCTTT. Translated: CASSWEGENTEAFF.

V gene TRBV6-5 combines with J gene TRBJ1-5, with D perhaps matching TRBD1 (5 bases). Germline assignment: CDR1 MNHEY and CDR2 SVGAGI. Trimming removed 7 bases from V and 7 bases from J, with 20 bases in between. This CDR3 is built from 15 residues. The CDR3 DNA sequence: TGTGCCAGCACTCAGGGAGGGGCCGAGGGCCAGCCCCAGCATTTT. It yields the protein CASTQGGAEGQPQHF.

The chain carries TRBV20-1 and TRBJ1-1; no clear D. With 3 bases removed from V and 0 bases from J, the gap between germline ends came to 11 bases. Looked up from germline, CDR1 is DFQATT and CDR2 is SNEGSKA (reference sequence). The CDR3 consists of 14 residues. The CDR3 DNA follows: TGCAGTGCTAGTAAGCAGGTTATGAACACTGAAGCTTTCTTT. Protein product: CSASKQVMNTEAFF.

The CDR3 DNA reads TGTGCCAGCACATTAGGGGGCCTAGGCTACACCTTC. This codes for CASTLGGLGYTF. The J gene is TRBJ1-2, the V gene TRBV2; TRBD1 matches at 7 bases. V lost 7 bases, J lost 8 bases, and 7 bases stayed unmatched. The CDR3 has 12 residues. The germline gives CDR1 SNHLY, CDR2 FYNNEI.

The genes are TRBV28 and TRBJ1-2, with 9 bases matching TRBD1. The CDR3 covers 14 residues. Germline trimming cut 4 bases from V and 5 bases from J; bases unmatched to any gene: 5. Germline V gene sequence: CDR1 MDHEN, CDR2 SYDVKM. The CDR3 DNA is TGTGCCAGCAGTTCCGGGACAGGGACGTATGGCTACACCTTC. This gives the protein CASSSGTGTYGYTF.

The genes are TRBV15 and TRBJ2-7; D not resolved. V lost 3 bases and J lost 7, with 19 bases in between. The CDR3 is 15 amino acids. The germline gives CDR1 LNHNV, CDR2 YYDKDF (reference sequence). CDR3 bases: TGTGCCACCAGCAGCCGGCTGACTGTCTTAGTGGAGCAGTACTTC. This encodes CATSSRLTVLVEQYF. Full variable domain (missing parts from reference TRBV15 and TRBJ2-7): DAMVIQNPRYQVTQFGKPVTLSCSQTLNHNVMYWYQQKSSQAPKLLFHYYDKDFNNEADTPDNFQSRRPNTSFCFLDIRSPGLGDTAMYLCATSSRLTVLVEQYFGPGTRLTVT.

The chain combines TRBV7-9 with TRBJ1-1; no definite D call. In germline, CDR1 is SEHNR, CDR2 FQNEAQ (reference sequence). The CDR3 has 14 residues. The V end was cut by 3 bases, the J end by 5 bases, with 13 bases between. The CDR3 spells CASSFSISGTEAFF. The CDR3 DNA is TGTGCCAGCAGCTTCTCTATTAGCGGAACTGAAGCTTTCTTT.

The chain uses TRBV10-3 and TRBJ2-5; tentatively, D is TRBD2 (6 bases). The V gene lost 4 bases and the J gene lost 0 bases, with 15 bases spanning the gap. This CDR3 is built from 16 residues. CDR1 and CDR2 (germline): ENHRY, SYGVKD. The CDR3 DNA reads TGTGCCATCAGTGCGTTTGGAGCTAGCGACCAAGAGACCCAGTACTTC. Translated: CAISAFGASDQETQYF.

The chain couples TRBV2 to TRBJ2-5; 9 bases are a match to TRBD1. Germline V CDR1 and CDR2: SNHLY, FYNNEI. The CDR3 extends over 15 amino acids. The J segment lost 5 bases and the V segment lost 6 bases, leaving 10 bases of the junction unmatched. The CDR3 sequence: CASRPTGGPPETQYF. The CDR3 nucleotides are TGTGCCAGCAGGCCTACAGGGGGCCCACCGGAGACCCAGTACTTC.

J is TRBJ1-3 and V is TRBV7-3; D gene ambiguous. The V gene's germline CDR1 is SGHTA and CDR2 FQGTGA. The CDR3 length is 15 residues. Deletions cut 2 bases from V and 3 bases from J, with 11 bases between. Here the CDR3 reads CASSLVGGGGNTIYF. The DNA of the CDR3 is TGTGCCAGCAGCTTAGTCGGAGGCGGTGGAAACACCATATATTTT.

The V call is TRBV19, the J call TRBJ1-3; D is perhaps TRBD1 (5 bases). This CDR3 contains 13 residues. V dropped 9 bases and J dropped 0 bases, with 9 bases sitting between them. Per germline, CDR1 LNHDA and CDR2 SQIVND (reference sequence). As DNA, the CDR3 is TGTGCCAGATCCACAGGCTCTGGAAACACCATATATTTT. Translating it yields CARSTGSGNTIYF.

The chain recombines TRBV6-6 with TRBJ1-2; 10 bases match TRBD1. This CDR3 comprises 17 residues. J gave up 1 base and V 5 bases, and 10 bases lay outside the gene matches. Germline V lookup: CDR1 MNHNY, CDR2 SVGAGI (reference sequence). The CDR3 region is CASSRSGTGANNYGYTF. In DNA, the CDR3 is TGTGCCAGCAGTCGATCCGGGACAGGGGCTAATAACTATGGCTACACCTTC.

The rearrangement links TRBV7-2 to TRBJ1-5; no reliable D call. CDR1 and CDR2 from the germline V gene are SGHTA and FQGNSA. Trimming removed 4 bases at V and 2 bases at J, with 12 bases between. The length of the CDR3 is 15 residues. For the CDR3, the DNA is TGTGCCAGCAGCTCCAAGGCCGGGGGCAATCAGCCCCAGCATTTT. This sequence encodes CASSSKAGGNQPQHF.